One sample yielded the 5 T cell receptor beta chains listed below, sequenced in a study of blood T cell repertoires in COVID-19. The method was immunoSEQ multiplex PCR; TCRdb's version includes in-frame clones alone and lacks a portion of them. Found here are roughly 160,000 clones, about 88% of them singletons; the top ten hold roughly 24%. Sequencing was done on a sample of peripheral blood. All receptors derive from a man aged 55 to 70 with acute or convalescent COVID-19.

This chain links TRBV19 with TRBJ1-2, with 9 bases aligning to TRBD1. The CDR3 runs to 17 residues. Per germline, CDR1 LNHDA and CDR2 SQIVND (reference sequence). The V gene end was trimmed by 5 bases and the J gene end by 7 bases; junction bases not matched to a gene: 17. In DNA form, the CDR3 reads TGTGCCAGTAGTGGGTCACGGACAGGGGAAGGCCAACTTGGCTACACCTTC. Translating it yields CASSGSRTGEGQLGYTF.

This sequence joins TRBV9 and TRBJ1-1; D remains ambiguous. In germline, CDR1 is SGDLS, CDR2 YYNGEE. CDR3 length: 12 residues. The ends were cut back, 5 bases at V and 3 bases at J, with 8 bases in the middle. The DNA for the CDR3 is TGTGCCAGCAGAAACTCGGACACTGAAGCTTTCTTT. This translates into CASRNSDTEAFF.

The chain recombines TRBV3-1 (or the pseudogene TRBV3-2) with TRBJ1-1, with 9 bases that match TRBD1. CDR1 LGHDT and CDR2 YNNKEL come from the germline V gene (reference sequence). The ends lost 4 bases at V and 6 bases at J; junction bases unmatched: 3. CDR3 length: 13 amino acids. The CDR3 nucleotides are TGTGCCAGCAGCCGCGGGGACAGGGCTGAAGCTTTCTTT. It is translated as CASSRGDRAEAFF.

V is TRBV21-1 and J is TRBJ1-3; the tabulated D call, TRBD1, remains unverified against the DNA. TRBV21-1 is assigned pseudogene status. CDR3 length: 16 residues. The CDR3 DNA reads TGTGCCAGCAGCCTCACCTTACAGGGGGCAGGAAACACCATATATTTT. Translated, it gives CASSLTLQGAGNTIYF.

J is TRBJ1-2 and V is TRBV30; D not resolved. Trimming removed 5 bases at V and 2 bases at J, with 6 bases between. This CDR3 is 11 amino acids long. Germline V gene sequence: CDR1 GTSNPN, CDR2 SVGIG (reference sequence). The CDR3 protein is CAWGGNYGYTF. CDR3 nucleotides: TGTGCCTGGGGAGGGAACTATGGCTACACCTTC.